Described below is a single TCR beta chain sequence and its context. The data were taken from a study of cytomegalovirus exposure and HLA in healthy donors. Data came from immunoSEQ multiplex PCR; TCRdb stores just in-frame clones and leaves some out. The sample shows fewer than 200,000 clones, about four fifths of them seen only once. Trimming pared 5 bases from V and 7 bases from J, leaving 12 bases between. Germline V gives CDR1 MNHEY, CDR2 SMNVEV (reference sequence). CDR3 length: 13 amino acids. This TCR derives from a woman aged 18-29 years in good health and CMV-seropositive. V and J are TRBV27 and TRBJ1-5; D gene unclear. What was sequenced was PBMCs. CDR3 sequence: CASSVGWAQPQHF. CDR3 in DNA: TGTGCCAGCAGTGTTGGTTGGGCGCAGCCCCAGCATTTT.